Sequencing of this TCR beta chain was carried out in a study of shared clonotypes between healthy human individuals. The wider study: Donors consisted of two women and three men between 18 and 49.

Germline CDR1 is SGHDN and CDR2 is FVKESK. V lost 5 bases, J lost 4 bases, and 7 bases stayed unmatched. The CDR3 sequence is 14 residues long. On this clone: Antigen unknown.

Those who donated were healthy HIV-negative adults, with no recent acute infections or vaccinations reported. Study-wide points: Despite large depth, rarefaction showed incomplete sorted-subset sequencing.

At the deep level, the assay was run. Produced via immunoSEQ multiplex PCR; TCRdb's table is partial and in-frame only. The sample contains some 1 million clones, about 76% of which appear only once. This receptor was taken from a man aged 18 to 35 in good health. Sequenced: memory CD4+ T cells sorted from blood. The subset here: CD45RA-negative fraction. The rearrangement joins TRBV14 to TRBJ1-2, with 7 bases aligning to TRBD1. CDR3 region: CASSDRAFAYGYTF. CDR3 DNA: TGTGCCAGCAGCGACAGGGCGTTTGCCTATGGCTACACCTTC.